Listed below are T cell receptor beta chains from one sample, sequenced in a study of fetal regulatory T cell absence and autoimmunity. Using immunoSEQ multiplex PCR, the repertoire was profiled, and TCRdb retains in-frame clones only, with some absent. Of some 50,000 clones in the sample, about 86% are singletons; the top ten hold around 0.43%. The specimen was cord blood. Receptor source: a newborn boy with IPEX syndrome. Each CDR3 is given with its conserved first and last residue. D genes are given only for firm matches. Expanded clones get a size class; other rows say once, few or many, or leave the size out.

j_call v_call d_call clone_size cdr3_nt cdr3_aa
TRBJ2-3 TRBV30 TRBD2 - TGTGCCTGGAGTTCCGGGACTAGCGGCGATACGCAGTATTTT CAWSSGTSGDTQYF
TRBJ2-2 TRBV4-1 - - TGCGCCAGCAGTCCCTCGCCCGGGGAGCTGTTTTTT CASSPSPGELFF
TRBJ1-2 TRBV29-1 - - TGCAGCGTTGAAGAGGGAACAGTGAATGGCTACACCTTC CSVEEGTVNGYTF
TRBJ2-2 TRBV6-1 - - TGTGCCAGCGGGGGCAGGGCGAACACCGGGGAGCTGTTTTTT CASGGRANTGELFF
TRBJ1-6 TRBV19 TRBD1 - TGTGCCAGTAGGTTGGGACAGGGTAATTCACCCCTCCACTTT CASRLGQGNSPLHF
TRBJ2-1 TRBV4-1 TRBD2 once TGCGCCAGCAGCCAGACCCGGACTAGCGGGGACAATGAGCAGTTCTTC CASSQTRTSGDNEQFF
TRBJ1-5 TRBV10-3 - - TGTGCCATCAGTGACAGGGGTAGCAATCAGCCCCAGCATTTT CAISDRGSNQPQHF
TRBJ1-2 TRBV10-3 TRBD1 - TGTGCCATCCGGGACAGTTCCTATGGCTACACCTTC CAIRDSSYGYTF
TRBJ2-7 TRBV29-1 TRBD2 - TGCAGCGTTGACGGGGGGAGGGGTTCCTACGAGCAGTACTTC CSVDGGRGSYEQYF
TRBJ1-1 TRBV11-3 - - TGTGCCAGCAGCTTAGGGGGCAGAATCATCACTGAAGCTTTCTTT CASSLGGRIITEAFF
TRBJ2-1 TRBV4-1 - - TGCGCCAGCAGCCAAGATCAACTACATATCGAGCAGTTCTTC CASSQDQLHIEQFF
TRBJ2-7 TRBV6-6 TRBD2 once TGTGCCAGCAGCGTACTAGCGGGGGGCTCCTACGAGCAGTACTTC CASSVLAGGSYEQYF
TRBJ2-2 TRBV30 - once TGTGCCTGGAGTGGGGGGGGCCCCAGTTGGGAGCTGTTTTTT CAWSGGGPSWELFF
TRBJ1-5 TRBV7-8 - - TGTGCCAGCAGCTTAGATGGGGGAAGCAATCAGCCCCAGCATTTT CASSLDGGSNQPQHF
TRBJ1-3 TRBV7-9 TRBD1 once TGTGCCAGCAGCTTAGAGTCGGACAGGGCCAAGGGTGTATATTTT CASSLESDRAKGVYF
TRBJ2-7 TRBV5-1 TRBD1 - TGCGCCAGCAGCTTACAGGGGCGTCCGGGGGAGCAGTACTTC CASSLQGRPGEQYF
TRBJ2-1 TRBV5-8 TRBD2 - TGTGCCAGCAGCCCTAAGTCGTGGCTAGCGGCCTACAATGAGCAGTTCTTC CASSPKSWLAAYNEQFF
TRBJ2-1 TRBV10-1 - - TGCGCCAGCAGTGATGAGTGGGGAAGTCGGAATGAGCAGTTCTTC CASSDEWGSRNEQFF
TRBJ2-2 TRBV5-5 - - TGTGCCAGCAGCTACACCGGGGAGCTGTTTTTT CASSYTGELFF
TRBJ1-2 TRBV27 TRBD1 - TGTGCCAGCAGTCCCGGGACAGGGGGCCACTATGGCTACACCTTC CASSPGTGGHYGYTF
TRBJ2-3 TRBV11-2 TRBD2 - TGTGCCAGCAGCCCTAACGGGGGGGGGTACCTCACAGATACGCAGTATTTT CASSPNGGGYLTDTQYF
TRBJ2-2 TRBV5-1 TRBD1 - TGCGCCAGCAGCCGGGACAGCCCGAACACCGGGGAGCTGTTTTTT CASSRDSPNTGELFF
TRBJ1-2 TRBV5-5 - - TGTGCCAGCAGCTTGGCCTCGGGGGGCTACACCTTC CASSLASGGYTF
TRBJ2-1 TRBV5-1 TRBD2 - TGCGCCAGCAGTCCTCTAGCGGGAGGTAACAATGAGCAGTTCTTC CASSPLAGGNNEQFF
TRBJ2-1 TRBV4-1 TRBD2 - TGCGCCAGCAGCCCCCGGGACGGGGGGGGATACAATGAGCAGTTCTTC CASSPRDGGGYNEQFF
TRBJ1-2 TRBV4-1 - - TGCGCCAGCAGCCAAGATCGGAGGCAGCCCTATGGCTACACCTTC CASSQDRRQPYGYTF